These T cell receptor beta chains were read from a single sample in a study of OX40 agonist ivuxolimab in advanced cancers. Clones were sequenced by immunoSEQ multiplex PCR, and TCRdb holds only the in-frame ones, with some missing. The repertoire holds some 25,000 clones, with more than 70% as singletons. Source: CD4+ or CD8+ T cells sorted from blood, taken in a trial of the OX40 agonist ivuxolimab. All receptors derive from an adult with an advanced solid tumor such as melanoma, head and neck, liver or kidney cancer. CDR3s include the opening cysteine and the closing phenylalanine or tryptophan. A D gene is named only where the DNA matches it firmly. Some rows have no size entry. The others give once, few or many, or a class for an expanded clone.

j_gene	abundance	d_gene	v_gene	CDR3aa	CDR3nt
TRBJ2-7	once	NA	TRBV28	CASSPGRVQEQYF	TGTGCCAGCTCCCCAGGCAGGGTCCAAGAGCAGTACTTC
TRBJ2-1	NA	TRBD2	TRBV2	CASSERAGVTYNEQFF	TGTGCCAGCAGTGAGAGAGCGGGAGTAACTTACAATGAGCAGTTCTTC
TRBJ2-3	once	NA	TRBV19	CASSIGVHFSSTDTQYF	TGTGCCAGTAGTATAGGCGTTCACTTCTCTAGCACAGATACGCAGTATTTT
TRBJ2-1	NA	TRBD2	TRBV2	CASSDPRLAGGPPNEQFF	TGTGCCAGCAGTGACCCGCGGCTAGCGGGAGGGCCTCCCAATGAGCAGTTCTTC
TRBJ2-7	NA	NA	TRBV7-8	CASSLVGASYEQYF	TGTGCCAGCAGCTTAGTCGGAGCATCCTACGAGCAGTACTTC
TRBJ1-6	few	NA	TRBV27	CASSYGTYNSPLHF	TGTGCCAGCAGTTACGGGACATATAATTCACCCCTCCACTTT
TRBJ1-2	NA	TRBD1	TRBV9	CASSVGSAGGYGYTF	TGTGCCAGCAGCGTAGGGTCGGCAGGGGGTTACGGCTACACCTTC
TRBJ1-5	NA	NA	TRBV27	CASSLNRASNQPQHF	TGTGCCAGCAGTTTAAACAGGGCTAGCAATCAGCCCCAGCATTTT
TRBJ2-3	NA	NA	TRBV30	CAWSVLLLPTDTQYF	TGTGCCTGGAGTGTACTGTTACTCCCCACAGATACGCAGTATTTT
TRBJ2-7	NA	NA	TRBV11-2	CASSLGLTYEQYF	TGTGCCAGCAGCTTGGGGCTAACCTACGAGCAGTACTTC
TRBJ1-5	NA	NA	TRBV2	CASSGGLYSNQPQHF	TGTGCCAGCAGCGGGGGGCTTTATAGCAATCAGCCCCAGCATTTT
TRBJ1-1	NA	NA	TRBV6-5	CASRLFRDTNTEAFF	TGTGCCAGCAGACTCTTCCGGGACACCAACACTGAAGCTTTCTTT
TRBJ2-7	few	NA	TRBV2	CASSGQDYEQYF	TGTGCCAGCTCGGGGCAGGACTACGAGCAGTACTTC
TRBJ2-7	once	TRBD1	TRBV11-1	CASSWDRGSGEQYF	TGTGCCAGCAGCTGGGACAGGGGATCGGGGGAGCAGTACTTC
TRBJ2-4	NA	NA	TRBV7-9	CASSSPDAGAQIFIQYF	TGTGCCAGCAGCTCCCCTGATGCGGGGGCCCAAATTTTCATTCAGTACTTC
TRBJ2-1	NA	TRBD2	TRBV6-4	CASSALAGLNEQFF	TGTGCCAGCAGTGCTCTAGCGGGCCTCAATGAGCAGTTCTTC
TRBJ2-7	NA	NA	TRBV4-1	CASSHLGRDEQYF	TGCGCCAGCAGCCACTTAGGACGGGACGAGCAGTACTTC
TRBJ1-2	NA	NA	TRBV7-3	CASSPEGVGYAYTF	TGTGCCAGCAGCCCAGAGGGGGTGGGGTATGCTTACACCTTC
TRBJ2-4	NA	NA	TRBV2	CASTPAGADIQYF	TGTGCCAGCACACCCGCGGGGGCGGACATTCAGTACTTC
TRBJ2-3	few	NA	TRBV9	CASSVGGVDTDTQYF	TGTGCCAGCAGCGTAGGTGGTGTTGACACAGATACGCAGTATTTT
TRBJ2-7	NA	TRBD2	TRBV7-2	CGASLVPGGGSYEQYF	TGTGGAGCATCCTTAGTCCCAGGCGGGGGCTCCTACGAGCAGTACTTC
TRBJ1-2	many	NA	TRBV27	CASSLSTGFGGYTF	TGTGCCAGCAGTTTATCCACGGGATTTGGAGGCTACACCTTC
TRBJ1-1	NA	NA	TRBV7-9	CASSEVEAFF	TGTGCCAGCAGCGAGGTGGAGGCTTTCTTT
TRBJ1-1	NA	TRBD1	TRBV11-2	CASAQRQGEGINEAFF	TGTGCCAGCGCCCAAAGACAGGGAGAGGGTATAAATGAAGCTTTCTTT
TRBJ2-1	NA	NA	TRBV4-1	CASSQEGAPGGEQFF	TGCGCCAGCAGCCAAGAAGGGGCCCCCGGTGGTGAGCAGTTCTTC
TRBJ2-1	NA	NA	TRBV11-2	CASRLVGGSSYNEQFF	TGTGCCAGCAGGTTGGTTGGGGGAAGCTCCTACAATGAGCAGTTCTTC
TRBJ2-2	once	NA	TRBV18	CASSPPGVANTGELFF	TGTGCCAGCTCACCACCTGGGGTTGCGAACACCGGGGAGCTGTTTTTT
TRBJ1-2	NA	TRBD1	TRBV6-1	CASSEVRTGVGGYTF	TGTGCCAGCAGTGAAGTACGGACAGGGGTGGGAGGCTACACCTTC
TRBJ1-4	NA	NA	TRBV2	CASWAVVNEKLFF	TGTGCCAGCTGGGCAGTTGTTAATGAAAAACTGTTTTTT
TRBJ2-1	NA	NA	TRBV7-8	CASSLEVRTYEQFF	TGTGCCAGCAGCTTAGAGGTGAGGACATACGAGCAGTTCTTC
TRBJ2-7	few	NA	TRBV28	CASRRDSPEQYF	TGTGCCAGCAGACGGGACTCCCCCGAGCAGTACTTC
TRBJ1-1	few	NA	TRBV6-4	CASSDRESTEAFF	TGTGCCAGCAGTGACAGGGAGAGCACTGAAGCTTTCTTT
TRBJ2-1	NA	NA	TRBV28	CASSFLQGTDEQFF	TGTGCCAGCAGTTTCTTGCAGGGCACGGATGAGCAGTTCTTC
TRBJ1-5	NA	NA	TRBV21-1	CASKTGDRGRIVCQPQHF	TGTGCCAGCAAGACGGGGGACAGGGGGCGTATAGTTTGTCAGCCCCAGCATTTT
TRBJ2-3	once	TRBD1	TRBV29-1	CSVLTGSADTQYF	TGCAGCGTTCTGACAGGGTCGGCAGATACGCAGTATTTT
TRBJ2-3	NA	TRBD2	TRBV4-2	CASSLGLAGTDTQYF	TGTGCCAGCAGCCTTGGACTAGCGGGCACAGATACGCAGTATTTT
TRBJ2-7	once	NA	TRBV5-1	CASSPSYEQYF	TGCGCCAGCAGTCCTTCCTACGAGCAGTACTTC
TRBJ2-7	NA	NA	TRBV9	CASSVDEGRVSYEQYF	TGTGCCAGCAGCGTAGACGAGGGTCGAGTCTCCTACGAGCAGTACTTC
TRBJ1-1	NA	NA	TRBV19	CASSIAPTGNTEAFF	TGTGCCAGTAGTATAGCCCCCACGGGGAACACTGAAGCTTTCTTT
TRBJ2-1	NA	TRBD1	TRBV10-3	CATSSGTGDRSTFF	TGTGCCACCTCATCCGGGACAGGGGACCGGTCTACCTTCTTC
TRBJ1-1	NA	NA	TRBV7-8	CASSFSRKNTEAFF	TGTGCCAGCAGCTTCAGTCGGAAGAACACTGAAGCTTTCTTT
TRBJ1-1	NA	NA	TRBV6-5	CASSSWTEAEAFF	TGTGCCAGCAGTAGCTGGACGGAAGCTGAAGCTTTCTTT
TRBJ2-7	NA	TRBD2	TRBV7-9	CASSSEEREAYEQYF	TGTGCCAGCAGCTCCGAGGAGCGGGAGGCCTACGAGCAGTACTTC
TRBJ2-5	NA	TRBD2	TRBV28	CASTPGLAGVKMGETQYF	TGTGCCAGCACTCCCGGACTAGCGGGAGTTAAGATGGGAGAGACCCAGTACTTC
TRBJ2-1	NA	NA	TRBV9	CASSLTNEQFF	TGTGCCAGCAGCTTAACCAATGAGCAGTTCTTC
TRBJ1-1	NA	NA	TRBV7-8	CASSLKGIGHTEAFF	TGTGCCAGCAGCTTAAAGGGAATAGGCCACACTGAAGCTTTCTTT
TRBJ2-2	few	TRBD2	TRBV6-1	CASSEIGLVSGELFF	TGTGCCAGCAGTGAGATAGGACTAGTGTCCGGGGAGCTGTTTTTT
TRBJ2-7	NA	TRBD1	TRBV19	CASSIGAGGTEQYF	TGTGCCAGTAGTATCGGGGCAGGGGGCACCGAGCAGTACTTC
TRBJ2-2	NA	NA	TRBV30	CAWSGQATGELFF	TGTGCCTGGAGCGGGCAGGCGACCGGGGAGCTGTTTTTT
TRBJ2-3	NA	NA	TRBV30	CAWTWGDTQYF	TGTGCCTGGACCTGGGGGGATACGCAGTATTTT